This T cell receptor (beta chain) is drawn from a study of T cells after yellow fever vaccination. General study results and limits: Some clonotypes were seen in both the CD4 and the CD8 compartments. These made up a small share and likely arose from convergent recombination. Abundant clonotypes (contaminants from the bulk population) could be present in FACS-sorted repertoires.

Trimming cost V 1 base and J 8 bases; bases outside gene matches: 4. The CDR3 runs 15 residues. Germline-derived CDR1 and CDR2 are SGHTA and FQGNSA. Synthesis of TCR cDNA relied on 5'RACE template switching, which attached a universal primer site and UMIs. One entry per CDR3 protein, called by TCRdb with MiXCR from the 5' RACE reads. The data contain roughly 160,000 distinct CDR3 sequences, approximately 10% of them singletons. As regards this clonotype: Antigen unknown.

The gene calls are TRBV7-2 and TRBJ1-6; 8 bases match TRBD1. The sequenced sample was CD8+ T cells sorted from PBMCs, obtained 45 days after the yellow fever booster vaccination. This TCR was recovered from a man between 18 and 29 years old who received the YFV17D yellow fever vaccine. This chain's CDR3 is CASSLVRGQYSPLHF. The CDR3, as DNA: TGTGCCAGCAGCTTAGTCAGGGGGCAATATTCACCCCTCCACTTT.